This TCR beta chain was found in a study of blood T cell repertoires in COVID-19. Across the whole study: Material from acute and convalescent COVID-19 was sourced from the United States, Italy and Spain.

Sequencing was performed with immunoSEQ multiplex PCR; in TCRdb, only in-frame clones are kept and a portion is missing. The sample has some 59,000 clones, roughly 76% seen once. Trimming pared 4 bases from V and 0 bases from J, leaving 7 bases between. Germline loops: CDR1 LNHDA, CDR2 SQIVND (reference sequence). The CDR3 runs 14 residues. The sample taken for sequencing was peripheral blood. The TCR was taken from a woman aged 60-75 years with acute or convalescent COVID-19. This chain joins TRBV19 and TRBJ2-1, with D perhaps TRBD2 (6 bases). The CDR3 DNA is TGTGCCAGTAGTAATAGCGGCTCCTACAATGAGCAGTTCTTC. Protein sequence: CASSNSGSYNEQFF.